The source of this TCR beta chain is a study of blood T cell repertoires in COVID-19. Background on the study: The United States, Italy and Spain were the sources of the acute and convalescent COVID-19 samples. PBMCs, B-cell-depleted T cells, or T cells were the source of the cDNA or gDNA that made up the material.

In the authors' workflow: Cell counts per sample came from amplifying reference gene primers. Method: immunoSEQ multiplex PCR; TCRdb's copy keeps in-frame clones and lacks some. From that table come the V and J calls and clone size; the DNA was used to work out D and trimming. The repertoire holds more than 100,000 clones, with about four fifths as singletons. This clone has only one observation. The CDR3 has 13 residues. Germline V gives CDR1 LNHDA, CDR2 SQIVND (reference sequence). Between the trimmed V and J ends, which lost 7 bases and 2 bases, there was a span of 9 bases. Sequencing was done on a sample of peripheral blood. This clonotype originated in a woman aged 50 to 60 with acute or convalescent COVID-19. This sequence joins TRBV19 and TRBJ1-3; D not resolved. The CDR3 sequence: CASKRRAGNTIYF. The DNA of the CDR3 is TGTGCCAGTAAAAGGAGGGCTGGAAACACCATATATTTT. The full variable domain, in which reference TRBV19 and TRBJ1-3 provide the parts outside the CDR3, is DGGITQSPKYLFRKEGQNVTLSCEQNLNHDAMYWYRQDPGQGLRLIYYSQIVNDFQKGDIAEGYSVSREKKESFPLTVTSAQKNPTAFYLCASKRRAGNTIYFGEGSWLTVV.